This entry is about one T cell receptor beta chain. Its antigen is as yet unknown. The entry originates in a study of graft-versus-host responses after intestinal transplantation. About the research overall: Recipients were all induced with anti-thymocyte globulin, then given tacrolimus and steroids for roughly three years.

The protocol was immunoSEQ multiplex PCR, while the TCRdb copy is restricted to in-frame clones and leaves out a portion. The sample carries around 50,000 clones, roughly 90% recorded once. Deletions cut 4 bases from V and 3 bases from J, with 25 bases between. Per the germline V gene, CDR1 is LNHDA and CDR2 is SQIVND (reference sequence). This CDR3 is built from 18 residues. The chain combines TRBV19 with TRBJ2-7, with D possibly matching TRBD1 (6 bases). Sequencing used unstimulated CD4+ T cells sorted from spleen or lymph node cells, obtained before transplant. The receptor comes from a human donor who was the organ donor for an intestinal transplant. CDR3 region: CASSTGPGGRGNFYEQYF. The CDR3 DNA reads as TGTGCCAGTAGTACTGGCCCCGGCGGCAGGGGAAACTTCTACGAGCAGTACTTC.